The 24 T cell receptor beta chains listed next were all sequenced from one sample in a study of T cell repertoires in cytomegalovirus infection. MiXCR was run by TCRdb on the reads, yielding one entry per CDR3 protein. Altogether under 600,000 distinct CDR3 sequences are present, approximately 17% being singletons, with the ten largest covering roughly a quarter. The sequencing input was CD8+ T cells from PBMCs. These receptors were taken from a human donor in good health (CMV status not recorded). Some clones in this sample may be carry-over from other donors' samples.

This clonotype occurred a few times. The genes are TRBV6-5 and TRBJ2-2, with D possibly TRBD1 on 5 matching bases. Germline V lookup: CDR1 MNHEY, CDR2 SVGAGI. V shed 2 bases and J shed 5 bases, with 12 bases lying between them. CDR3 size: 15 residues. This chain's CDR3 is CASSYDSLKTGELFF. The CDR3 nucleotides are TGTGCCAGCAGTTACGACAGCCTGAAGACCGGGGAGCTGTTTTTT.

This clonotype came up many times. The rearrangement joins TRBV4-2 to TRBJ2-5; weak D call: TRBD1 (5 bases). The germline V gene encodes CDR1 LGHNA and CDR2 YNFKEQ. The CDR3 covers 15 residues. V lost 3 bases and J 2 bases, leaving 13 bases between the germline ends. The CDR3 bases are TGTGCCAGCAGCCATCCCTCGGACAAACAAGAGACCCAGTACTTC. Encoded protein: CASSHPSDKQETQYF.

This clonotype has more than one count but fewer than ten. This chain joins TRBV28 and TRBJ1-1, with TRBD1 as a possible D gene (6 bases). The CDR3 covers 14 residues. Germline V gives CDR1 MDHEN, CDR2 SYDVKM. Trimming cost V 2 bases and J 11 bases, with 18 bases left between them. The CDR3 DNA reads TGTGCCAGCAGTTTAACGGGAGGGGGGGCGGCGGCTTTCTTT. Translation gives CASSLTGGGAAAFF.

Regarding this clonotype: A much more abundant neighbour one base away suggests this may be a read error. This rearrangement joins TRBV4-2 to TRBJ2-5; 8 bases are shared with TRBD1. The CDR3 runs to 15 residues. Germline lookup yields CDR1 LGHNA and CDR2 YNFKEQ. The CDR3 loop reads CARSQETGDLGAQYF. The CDR3 DNA reads as TGTGCCAGAAGCCAAGAGACAGGGGACTTAGGGGCCCAGTACTTC.

V and J are TRBV12-3 or TRBV12-4 and TRBJ2-3; 11 bases agree with TRBD2. CDR3 length equals 17 residues. V shed 5 bases, J shed 1 base, and the junction held 8 bases outside the gene matches. The CDR3 bases are TGTGCCAGCAGTCCCCAGGGACTAGCGGAGGGCACAGATACGCAGTATTTT. Amino acid sequence: CASSPQGLAEGTDTQYF.

This clonotype was counted many times. The chain is built from TRBV20-1 and TRBJ2-1; TRBD2 aligns across 9 bases. Per the germline V gene, CDR1 is DFQATT and CDR2 is SNEGSKA (reference sequence). The CDR3 has 15 amino acids. V was clipped by 0 bases and J by 4 bases; unmatched bases: 4. CDR3 amino acids: CSARDIAGAYNEQFF. CDR3 DNA: TGCAGTGCTAGAGATATAGCGGGGGCATACAATGAGCAGTTCTTC.

This rearrangement joins TRBV13 to TRBJ1-1, with D hard to call. This CDR3 is built from 15 residues. V lost 4 bases and J lost 0, with 12 bases in between. Germline V gene sequence: CDR1 PRHDT, CDR2 FYEKMQ (reference sequence). In nucleotides, the CDR3 is TGTGCCAGCAGCTCTAAGAGGGCCCTGAACACTGAAGCTTTCTTT. It specifies CASSSKRALNTEAFF.

At least ten counts were recorded for this clonotype. The V gene is TRBV7-9, the J gene TRBJ1-2; D is uncertain. CDR3 size: 15 residues. In germline, CDR1 is SEHNR, CDR2 FQNEAQ (reference sequence). Trimming stripped 2 bases from V and 0 bases from J, with 10 bases between. In nucleotides, the CDR3 is TGTGCCAGCAGCTTAACGATCCAATCTAACTATGGCTACACCTTC. Its translation is CASSLTIQSNYGYTF.

This clonotype occurred many times. The chain carries TRBV19 and TRBJ1-3; D not resolved. Germline V gene data show CDR1 as LNHDA and CDR2 as SQIVND (reference sequence). This CDR3 spans 16 amino acids. V lost 4 bases, J lost 0 bases, and 13 bases lay in between. DNA for the CDR3: TGTGCCAGTAGTAACTTCAAGGACCGCTCTGGAAACACCATATATTTT. Translating it yields CASSNFKDRSGNTIYF.

This clonotype has a count of ten or more. This rearrangement joins TRBV7-6 to TRBJ2-1, with D hard to call. The CDR3 contains 13 residues. The ends were cut back, 0 bases at V and 7 bases at J, with 7 bases in the middle. Per the germline V gene, CDR1 is SGHVS and CDR2 is FNYEAQ. CDR3 loop: CASSLAPSNEQFF. CDR3 sequence (DNA): TGTGCCAGCAGCTTAGCCCCATCGAATGAGCAGTTCTTC.

There are a few counts of this clonotype. The genes are TRBV27 and TRBJ2-1; D is perhaps TRBD1 or TRBD2 (5 bases each). CDR3 length: 14 residues. Per the germline V gene, CDR1 is MNHEY and CDR2 is SMNVEV (reference sequence). Trimming shortened V by 5 bases and J by 6 bases, and 14 bases separated the two germline ends. CDR3 in amino acids: CASSPGDLFNEQFF. DNA for the CDR3: TGTGCCAGCAGTCCCGGGGACCTTTTCAATGAGCAGTTCTTC.

This clonotype has at least ten counts. The genes are TRBV7-6 and TRBJ2-7; D unresolved. Germline V lookup: CDR1 SGHVS, CDR2 FNYEAQ. The ends were cut back, 2 bases at V and 0 bases at J, with 17 bases in the middle. The CDR3 sequence is 17 residues long. CDR3 region: CASSLYINPSSSYEQYF. The CDR3 bases are TGTGCCAGCAGCTTATACATCAACCCATCGAGCTCCTACGAGCAGTACTTC.

This clonotype was counted between two and nine times. The chain has TRBV28 and TRBJ1-5; D gene unclear. CDR1 is MDHEN, CDR2 SYDVKM, per germline. This CDR3 is 15 amino acids long. Trimming took 6 bases from V and 2 from J, leaving 14 bases between them. The CDR3 bases are TGTGCCAGCAGCCCGATCCAGGTCGGCAATCAGCCCCAGCATTTT. It codes for CASSPIQVGNQPQHF.

With respect to this clonotype: A much larger clone is a single base away; this may be a read error. The CDR3 is CASSSHLQGVGTESFF. The CDR3 DNA follows: TGTGCCAGCAGCTCTCACCTCCAAGGCGTAGGGACTGAATCTTTCTTT. The genes are TRBV7-6 and TRBJ1-1; D is perhaps TRBD1 (5 bases). Germline-derived CDR1 and CDR2 are SGHVS and FNYEAQ. The CDR3 contains 16 residues.

Note on this clonotype: Relative to the germline gene, one junction end is altered; a read error may explain this. This chain joins TRBV5-1 and TRBJ2-2, with D tentatively TRBD1 (6 bases). Germline V CDR1 and CDR2: SGHRS, YFSETQ. CDR3 length: 17 amino acids. In DNA form, the CDR3 reads TGCGCCAGCAGCCGACCCATCAACAGGGTAAACACCGGGGTGCTGTTTTTT. Translating it yields CASSRPINRVNTGVLFF.

This clonotype was detected many times. The chain employs TRBV24-1 and TRBJ2-1, with 12 bases that match TRBD1. This CDR3 is built from 18 residues. Germline CDR1 KGHDR, CDR2 SFDVKD. With 1 base clipped from V and 8 bases from J, the junction kept 11 bases outside the gene matches. The CDR3 DNA follows: TGTGCCACCAGTGATTTTCGGTTTGGGACAGGGGGCCGGGATGAGCAGTTCTTC. Amino acids: CATSDFRFGTGGRDEQFF.

This clonotype was seen a handful of times. A much larger clone differs by one base, so this may be a read error. This chain links TRBV7-9 with TRBJ2-6, with D tentatively TRBD1 or TRBD2 (5 bases each). Trimming removed 5 bases at V and 0 bases at J, with 11 bases between. Germline values: CDR1 SEHNR, CDR2 FQNEAQ (reference sequence). CDR3 length: 16 amino acids. The CDR3 DNA follows: TGTGCCAGCAGCCTCGGGGCGACCTCTGGGGCCAACGTCCTGACTTTC. Protein: CASSLGATSGANVLTF.

This clonotype occurred many times. V usage is TRBV25-1 and J usage is TRBJ1-2; TRBD1 matches at 7 bases. Looked up from germline, CDR1 is MGHDK and CDR2 is SYGVNS. V lost 8 bases and J lost 8; bases outside the gene matches: 5. The CDR3 is made up of 11 amino acids. Here the CDR3 reads CASAGGSGYTF. In DNA, the CDR3 is TGTGCCAGCGCAGGGGGGAGCGGCTACACCTTC.

This chain uses TRBV27 with TRBJ2-7; 8 bases map to TRBD1. The CDR3 covers 15 residues. V was pared by 4 bases and J by 0 bases, with 5 bases of the junction left unmatched. Per the germline V gene, CDR1 is MNHEY and CDR2 is SMNVEV (reference sequence). CDR3 in DNA: TGTGCCAGCAGTTCGGGACAGGCTAGCTCCTACGAGCAGTACTTC. Protein: CASSSGQASSYEQYF.

The chain combines TRBV19 with TRBJ2-1; no clear D gene. The CDR3 sequence is 13 residues long. Germline loops: CDR1 LNHDA, CDR2 SQIVND (reference sequence). Trimming shortened V by 1 base and J by 5 bases, and 6 bases separated the two germline ends. The CDR3 reads CASSIGPNNEQFF. The DNA for the CDR3 is TGTGCCAGTAGTATAGGACCGAACAATGAGCAGTTCTTC.

The table lists this clonotype with many counts. The chain has TRBV11-2 and TRBJ1-2; unclear D gene. Germline V lookup: CDR1 SGHAT, CDR2 FQNNGV. V was clipped by 5 bases and J by 0 bases, with 10 bases between them. The CDR3 runs to 14 residues. The CDR3 here is CASSPFTTNYGYTF. CDR3 bases: TGTGCCAGCAGCCCTTTTACCACTAACTATGGCTACACCTTC.

This clonotype was detected many times. V is TRBV4-1 and J is TRBJ1-2; TRBD1 aligns across 7 bases. Trimming removed 0 bases from V and 8 bases from J; junction bases left unmatched: 6. CDR3 length: 14 residues. Germline V gives CDR1 MGHRA, CDR2 YSYEKL. CDR3 sequence: CASSQDRGTRGYTF. CDR3 sequence (DNA): TGCGCCAGCAGCCAAGACAGGGGGACGCGAGGCTACACCTTC.

This clonotype was counted many times. The chain recombines TRBV7-6 with TRBJ1-1, with a weak D call TRBD1 (5 bases). Germline assignment: CDR1 SGHVS and CDR2 FNYEAQ. V was shortened by 5 bases and J by 1 base, with 11 bases between the two germline ends. The CDR3 has 14 residues. The CDR3 region is CASSVREANTEAFF. The CDR3 DNA sequence: TGTGCCAGCAGCGTCAGGGAGGCGAACACTGAAGCTTTCTTT.

The chain employs TRBV12-3 or TRBV12-4 and TRBJ2-2; D gene ambiguous. Deletions cut 3 bases from V and 3 bases from J, with 11 bases between. CDR3 length equals 15 residues. DNA for the CDR3: TGTGCCAGCAGTTTGTGGGGATCCGACACCGGGGAGCTGTTTTTT. The encoded protein is CASSLWGSDTGELFF.